Presented here are 28 T cell receptor beta chains from one specimen sequenced in a study of blood T cell repertoires in COVID-19. Only in-frame clones appear in the TCRdb table, and some are missing; sequencing was by immunoSEQ multiplex PCR. The profile shows about 270,000 clones, 80% to 90% of them singletons. The sequencing sample was made of PBMCs or T cells enriched from blood (not recorded which). Receptors were obtained from a woman aged 25 to 39 with acute COVID-19.

In regard to this clone: The identical CDR3 is also encoded by other nucleotide sequences in the sample. The V call is TRBV27, the J call TRBJ2-7; 13 bases line up with TRBD2. Germline V CDR1 and CDR2: MNHEY, SMNVEV (reference sequence). The V segment lost 3 bases and the J segment 7 bases; nucleotides outside the gene matches: 3. This CDR3 spans 14 amino acids. CDR3 loop: CASSFGLAGDEQYF. CDR3 DNA: TGTGCCAGCAGTTTTGGACTAGCGGGAGATGAGCAGTACTTC.

V is TRBV7-9 and J is TRBJ2-3; 7 bases match TRBD1. Germline-derived CDR1 and CDR2 are SEHNR and FQNEAQ (reference sequence). This CDR3 spans 15 amino acids. The J segment lost 2 bases and the V segment lost 4 bases, leaving 6 bases of the junction unmatched. The CDR3 DNA follows: TGTGCCAGCAGCTCCGGGACAGTCAACACAGATACGCAGTATTTT. Its translation is CASSSGTVNTDTQYF.

V usage is TRBV7-9 and J usage is TRBJ1-3; maybe TRBD1 (6 bases). CDR1 and CDR2 (germline): SEHNR, FQNEAQ (reference sequence). The CDR3 length is 15 residues. Trimming removed 7 bases from V and 14 bases from J, with 27 bases in between. The CDR3 reads CASINTWDTPLNLYF. The CDR3 DNA reads as TGTGCCAGCATCAACACCTGGGACACCCCCCTAAACCTATATTTT.

The rearrangement joins TRBV18 to TRBJ1-2; no definite D call. The length of the CDR3 is 14 residues. V was clipped by 2 bases and J by 0 bases, with 7 bases between them. The germline CDR1 and CDR2 sequences are KGHSH and LQKENI. CDR3 nucleotides: TGTGCCAGCTCACCAGCACAGACTAACTATGGCTACACCTTC. This translates into CASSPAQTNYGYTF.

A word on this clone: A clone one base away is much larger, so this may be a read error. V and J are TRBV27 and TRBJ2-3, with D tentatively TRBD2 (6 bases). CDR3 size: 13 residues. Germline CDR1 and CDR2: MNHEY and SMNVEV (reference sequence). Trimming pared 5 bases from V and 0 bases from J, leaving 6 bases between. CDR3 sequence: CASSGTSTDTQYF. Here the CDR3 DNA reads TGTGCCAGCAGTGGGACTAGCACAGATACGCAGTATTTT.

This clone was seen once. The rearrangement joins TRBV7-8 to TRBJ2-3, with 8 bases matching TRBD1. J gave up 4 bases and V 5 bases, and 8 bases lay outside the gene matches. In germline, CDR1 is SGHVS, CDR2 FQNEAQ. The CDR3 has 15 amino acids. CDR3 nucleotide sequence: TGTGCCAGCAGCATCGGACAGGGCGAGTCAGATACGCAGTATTTT. Amino acid sequence: CASSIGQGESDTQYF.

The rearrangement uses TRBV28 and TRBJ2-1, with 10 nucleotides matching TRBD2. The germline V gene has CDR1 MDHEN and CDR2 SYDVKM. The CDR3 loop spans 15 amino acids. J gave up 4 bases and V 7 bases, and 7 bases lay outside the gene matches. Written as DNA, the CDR3 is TGTGCCAGCACCCTCGGGACTAGCGAGTACAATGAGCAGTTCTTC. This codes for CASTLGTSEYNEQFF.

V and J are TRBV14 and TRBJ1-5, with 9 bases identical to TRBD1. The CDR3 is 15 amino acids. J gave up 4 bases and V 11 bases, and 12 bases lay outside the gene matches. The germline gives CDR1 SGHDN, CDR2 FVKESK. The CDR3 here is CADKVNRGRNQPQHF. In DNA, the CDR3 is TGTGCCGACAAGGTAAACAGGGGGCGGAATCAGCCCCAGCATTTT. Together with reference TRBV14 and TRBJ1-5, the CDR3 gives the full variable domain: EAGVTQFPSHSVIEKGQTVTLRCDPISGHDNLYWYRRVMGKEIKFLLHFVKESKQDESGMPNNRFLAERTGGTYSTLKVQPAELEDSGVYFCADKVNRGRNQPQHFGDGTRLSIL.

This chain links TRBV5-1 with TRBJ2-1, with 11 bases matching TRBD1. The length of the CDR3 is 15 residues. The V gene's germline CDR1 is SGHRS and CDR2 YFSETQ. V was pared by 3 bases and J by 8 bases, with 7 bases of the junction left unmatched. The CDR3 nucleotides are TGCGCCAGCAGCTCAGGACAGGGGGCAGGTCATGAGCAGTTCTTC. This sequence encodes CASSSGQGAGHEQFF.

For this clone: Other DNA sequences in the same sample also yield this CDR3. The chain recombines TRBV7-2 with TRBJ2-7; 8 positions agree with TRBD1. Germline values: CDR1 SGHTA, CDR2 FQGNSA. Unmatched junction bases numbered 3, after V lost 4 bases and J lost 1 base. The length of the CDR3 is 14 residues. The CDR3 bases are TGTGCCAGCAGCTCCACAGGGGGGTCCTACGAGCAGTACTTC. Translating gives CASSSTGGSYEQYF.

The chain carries TRBV19 and TRBJ2-4, with 8 nucleotides matching TRBD1. Trimming cost V 10 bases and J 1 base; bases outside gene matches: 18. Germline lookup yields CDR1 LNHDA and CDR2 SQIVND (reference sequence). The CDR3 contains 18 residues. The chain's CDR3 is CATAGSQGAFGAKNIQYF. The CDR3 nucleotides are TGTGCCACCGCGGGAAGCCAGGGGGCGTTTGGGGCCAAAAACATTCAGTACTTC. The variable domain in full, with the rest retrieved from reference TRBV19 and TRBJ2-4, is DGGITQSPKYLFRKEGQNVTLSCEQNLNHDAMYWYRQDPGQGLRLIYYSQIVNDFQKGDIAEGYSVSREKKESFPLTVTSAQKNPTAFYLCATAGSQGAFGAKNIQYFGAGTRLSVL.

This chain connects TRBV29-1 to TRBJ2-3; 8 bases agree with TRBD2. J lost 4 bases, V lost 3 bases, and 12 bases had no gene match. CDR3 length: 16 residues. In germline, CDR1 is SQVTM, CDR2 ANQGSEA. DNA of the CDR3: TGCAGCGTTGAGGGAATGGGGACTAGTGACCCAGATACGCAGTATTTT. It codes for CSVEGMGTSDPDTQYF.

In the case of this clone: Other DNA sequences of this sample code for an identical CDR3. This chain uses TRBV28 with TRBJ1-6; 10 bases are a match to TRBD1. CDR1 MDHEN and CDR2 SYDVKM come from the germline V gene. The CDR3 has 13 amino acids. Germline trimming cut 6 bases from V and 10 bases from J; bases unmatched to any gene: 3. DNA for the CDR3: TGTGCCAGCAGAAGGACAGGGGGGTCACCCCTCCACTTT. Translated, it gives CASRRTGGSPLHF. The full variable domain, its missing parts supplied by reference TRBV28 and TRBJ1-6, is DVKVTQSSRYLVKRTGEKVFLECVQDMDHENMFWYRQDPGLGLRLIYFSYDVKMKEKGDIPEGYSVSREKKERFSLILESASTNQTSMYLCASRRTGGSPLHFGNGTRLTVT.

This rearrangement joins TRBV7-9 to TRBJ2-3; D possibly corresponds to TRBD1 (6 bases). CDR1 SEHNR and CDR2 FQNEAQ come from the germline V gene (reference sequence). Trimming pared 5 bases from V and 1 base from J, leaving 16 bases between. The CDR3 loop spans 16 amino acids. The CDR3 sequence: CASSASRGRGTDTQYF. The CDR3 DNA follows: TGTGCCAGCAGCGCGAGCAGGGGCAGGGGCACAGATACGCAGTATTTT.

The chain employs TRBV10-3 and TRBJ2-7, with D possibly TRBD2 on 7 matching bases. V lost 6 bases, J lost 0 bases, and 24 bases lay in between. The CDR3 extends over 18 amino acids. Germline CDR1 ENHRY, CDR2 SYGVKD. The CDR3 loop is CAISERGRPGLNSYEQYF. CDR3 sequence (DNA): TGTGCCATCAGCGAGAGGGGGAGACCGGGACTAAACTCCTACGAGCAGTACTTC.

The chain recombines TRBV9 with TRBJ2-7; TRBD2 aligns across 8 bases. The CDR3 has 15 amino acids. In germline, CDR1 is SGDLS, CDR2 YYNGEE. V was pared by 4 bases and J by 1 base, with 7 bases of the junction left unmatched. As DNA, the CDR3 is TGTGCCAGCAGCACGGGGGGGACTAGTTCCTACGAGCAGTACTTC. Amino acids: CASSTGGTSSYEQYF.

This clone was recorded a few times. The chain has TRBV28 and TRBJ2-1; 9 bases map to TRBD2. Germline CDR1 MDHEN, CDR2 SYDVKM. The CDR3 length is 20 residues. J was trimmed by 4 bases and V by 3 bases; bases with no gene match: 19. This CDR3 reads CASSFDWQASSGTLYNEQFF. Here the CDR3 DNA reads TGTGCCAGCAGTTTCGATTGGCAGGCGTCTAGCGGGACCCTTTACAATGAGCAGTTCTTC.

The CDR3 sequence is CASSQDPQGWFNTEAFF. The CDR3 DNA is TGCGCCAGCAGCCAAGATCCCCAGGGTTGGTTTAACACTGAAGCTTTCTTT. This chain joins TRBV4-3 and TRBJ1-1; TRBD1 might be the D (5 bases). Germline V gene lookup returns CDR1 LGHNA and CDR2 YSLEER. The length of the CDR3 is 17 residues. Trimming removed 0 bases from V and 2 bases from J, with 16 bases in between.

The chain carries TRBV6-1 and TRBJ1-2; possible D gene TRBD1, 5 bases. This CDR3 spans 11 amino acids. V gave up 1 base and J gave up 14 bases, with 11 bases separating them. CDR1 is MNHNS, CDR2 SASEGT, per germline. The CDR3 sequence: CASSEEGLRTF. For the CDR3, the DNA is TGTGCCAGCAGTGAAGAGGGGCTTAGGACCTTC.

This clone was counted between two and nine times. This chain connects TRBV6-5 to TRBJ1-5, with D uncertain. Germline values: CDR1 MNHEY, CDR2 SVGAGI. V was shortened by 6 bases and J by 1 base, with 10 bases between the two germline ends. This CDR3 is 14 amino acids long. CDR3 bases: TGTGCCAGCAGCCTACCGGAGAGCAATCAGCCCCAGCATTTT. Amino acid sequence: CASSLPESNQPQHF.

CDR3 loop: CASSPNRDTEAFF. The CDR3 nucleotides are TGTGCCAGCTCACCCAACCGGGACACTGAAGCTTTCTTT. This chain joins TRBV18 and TRBJ1-1; D gene ambiguous. CDR1 KGHSH and CDR2 LQKENI come from the germline V gene. V lost 3 bases, J lost 3 bases, and 8 bases lay in between. CDR3 size: 13 residues. Complete variable domain (other parts from reference TRBV18 and TRBJ1-1): NAGVMQNPRHLVRRRGQEARLRCSPMKGHSHVYWYRQLPEEGLKFMVYLQKENIIDESGMPKERFSAEFPKEGPSILRIQQVVRGDSAAYFCASSPNRDTEAFFGQGTRLTVV.

The chain employs TRBV21-1 and TRBJ2-7; TRBD2 was called by the table and not checked on the DNA. TRBV21-1 is flagged as a pseudogene. The CDR3 length is 19 residues. For the CDR3, the DNA is TGTGCCAGCAGCAAATACCCGGGACTAGCGAACCATCCTCCTAACGAGCAGTACTTC. This codes for CASSKYPGLANHPPNEQYF.

The J gene is TRBJ1-3, the V gene TRBV3-1 (or the pseudogene TRBV3-2), with D possibly being TRBD1 (5 bases). Per germline, CDR1 LGHDT and CDR2 YNNKEL (reference sequence). The CDR3 runs to 14 residues. Trimming took 4 bases from V and 0 from J, leaving 7 bases between them. CDR3 protein: CASSLQVSGNTIYF. In DNA, the CDR3 is TGTGCCAGCAGCCTACAGGTCTCTGGAAACACCATATATTTT.

This sequence joins TRBV10-3 and TRBJ1-1, with TRBD1 as a possible D gene (5 bases). The CDR3 is 13 residues long. Germline V CDR1 and CDR2: ENHRY, SYGVKD. V lost 8 bases to trimming and J lost 3 bases, with 13 bases between them. The CDR3 DNA follows: TGTGCCATCTCTCGCAGGGAAGACACTGAAGCTTTCTTT. Protein sequence: CAISRREDTEAFF.

V gene TRBV4-1 combines with J gene TRBJ2-7, with TRBD2 as a possible D gene (5 bases). The CDR3 consists of 13 residues. Germline CDR1 reads MGHRA; CDR2 reads YSYEKL. V dropped 4 bases and J dropped 6 bases, with 13 bases sitting between them. Here the CDR3 reads CASSLREGREQYF. The CDR3 DNA follows: TGCGCCAGCAGCCTCCGCGAGGGTCGCGAGCAGTACTTC.

The chain links TRBV27 to TRBJ1-5; D might be TRBD1 (5 bases). The CDR3 extends over 14 amino acids. Trimming took off 2 bases at V and 7 bases at J, with 12 bases between the two ends. CDR1 and CDR2 from the germline V gene are MNHEY and SMNVEV (reference sequence). The CDR3 loop is CASSLAGLRQPQHF. DNA of the CDR3: TGTGCCAGCAGTTTAGCGGGGCTCCGGCAGCCCCAGCATTTT.

This chain uses TRBV28 with TRBJ2-1, with D tentatively TRBD2 (6 bases). V was clipped by 1 base and J by 5 bases, with 12 bases between them. CDR1 and CDR2 (germline): MDHEN, SYDVKM. The CDR3 has 15 residues. CDR3 region: CASSLSGLPNNEQFF. The CDR3 region has the DNA TGTGCCAGCAGTTTATCAGGACTACCTAACAATGAGCAGTTCTTC.

The genes are TRBV10-1 and TRBJ2-3, with D possibly TRBD1 on 6 matching bases. Per the germline V gene, CDR1 is WNHNN and CDR2 is SYGVQD (reference sequence). The CDR3 has 18 residues. V shed 3 bases and J shed 0 bases, with 19 bases lying between them. CDR3: CASSDLRRGKDSTDTQYF. The DNA for the CDR3 is TGCGCCAGCAGTGATCTCCGAAGGGGGAAGGATAGCACAGATACGCAGTATTTT.